A selection of T cell receptor beta chains follows, all from one sample in a study of T cells in Graves' hyperthyroidism and ophthalmopathy. TCRdb reanalysed the multiplex PCR reads using MiXCR and keeps one entry per CDR3 protein. The top ten clones hold 11% to 15% of a sample with about 400,000 distinct CDR3 sequences, about 15% of them seen once. Sample: blood. The receptors here all came from a woman between 18 and 29 years old with Graves' hyperthyroidism. The CDR3 runs from the conserved cysteine through the conserved F or W. The D gene is left open where the match is weak. Clone size is stated in some rows and not others, as once, few, many or a class when expanded.

clone_size | d_call | j_call | v_call | cdr3_aa | cdr3_nt
. | . | TRBJ1-4 | TRBV28 | CASSLLAEKLFF | TGTGCCAGCAGTTTACTTGCTGAAAAACTGTTTTTT
many | TRBD1 | TRBJ2-3 | TRBV18 | CASSPAGTGVADTQYF | TGTGCCAGCTCTCCAGCCGGGACAGGGGTGGCAGATACGCAGTATTTT
few | . | TRBJ1-2 | TRBV6-1 | CASRGNYGYTF | TGTGCCAGCAGAGGGAACTATGGCTACACCTTC
. | . | TRBJ1-5 | TRBV6-2/TRBV6-3 | CASTGHPNQPQHF | TGTGCCAGCACTGGACATCCTAATCAGCCCCAGCATTTT
. | TRBD2 | TRBJ2-3 | TRBV7-9 | CASSLVLAGDTQYF | TGTGCCAGCAGCTTAGTACTAGCGGGAGATACGCAGTATTTT
many | . | TRBJ1-1 | TRBV24-1 | CATSDYPRQAMNTEAFF | TGTGCCACCAGTGATTACCCAAGACAGGCGATGAACACTGAAGCTTTCTTT
many | . | TRBJ1-1 | TRBV3-1 | CASSRQALTVNTEAFF | TGTGCCAGCAGCCGTCAAGCACTCACAGTGAACACTGAAGCTTTCTTT
. | TRBD2 | TRBJ2-7 | TRBV7-9 | CASRTSGLYEQYF | TGTGCCAGCAGGACTAGCGGGCTCTACGAGCAGTACTTC
many | TRBD2 | TRBJ2-3 | TRBV6-1 | CASSFRAGGLTDTQYF | TGTGCCAGCAGTTTCCGAGCGGGGGGGCTCACAGATACGCAGTATTTT
. | . | TRBJ2-1 | TRBV5-4 | CASSLGLESYNEQFF | TGTGCCAGCAGCTTGGGACTAGAATCCTACAATGAGCAGTTCTTC
. | . | TRBJ1-5 | TRBV5-5 | CASSLYWSNQPQHF | TGTGCCAGCAGCTTGTATTGGAGCAATCAGCCCCAGCATTTT
many | . | TRBJ1-1 | TRBV6-2/TRBV6-3 | CASSYNRALSTEAFF | TGTGCCAGCAGTTACAACCGTGCCCTGAGCACTGAAGCTTTCTTT
many | . | TRBJ2-1 | TRBV5-1 | CASSLAGYEQFF | TGCGCCAGCAGCTTGGCCGGATATGAGCAGTTCTTC
. | . | TRBJ1-4 | TRBV27 | CASSSRPFFSNEKLFF | TGTGCCAGCAGTTCGAGACCGTTTTTCTCTAATGAAAAACTGTTTTTT
few | . | TRBJ1-2 | TRBV12-3/TRBV12-4 | CASSPYLGGGYGYTF | TGTGCCAGCAGCCCCTACCTGGGTGGGGGCTATGGCTACACCTTC
. | . | TRBJ1-3 | TRBV6-1 | CASSINRVSGNTIYF | TGTGCCAGCAGTATCAACAGGGTATCAGGAAACACCATATATTTT
few | TRBD2 | TRBJ2-5 | TRBV5-1 | CASSLRLAGRKETQYF | TGTGCCAGCAGCTTGAGGCTAGCGGGGCGAAAAGAGACCCAGTACTTC
many | . | TRBJ2-7 | TRBV2 | CASSEGPGIGSYEQYF | TGTGCCAGCAGTGAAGGCCCAGGGATTGGTAGCTACGAGCAGTACTTC
many | . | TRBJ2-5 | TRBV20-1 | CSASGSQETQYF | TGCAGTGCTAGCGGGTCTCAAGAGACCCAGTACTTC
. | . | TRBJ2-7 | TRBV12-5 | CASGLQDLYEQYF | TGTGCTAGTGGTCTCCAAGACCTCTACGAGCAGTACTTC
. | TRBD1 | TRBJ2-5 | TRBV10-3 | CAISHQTGKEAQYF | TGTGCCATCAGTCATCAGACAGGGAAAGAGGCCCAGTACTTC
once | . | TRBJ1-1 | TRBV7-3 | CTTSRGAAEAFF | TGTACCACCAGCAGAGGGGCGGCTGAAGCTTTCTTT
once | TRBD1 | TRBJ1-1 | TRBV3-1 | CASSFRDRMNTEAFF | TGTGCCAGCAGCTTCCGGGACAGGATGAACACTGAAGCTTTCTTT
few | TRBD2 | TRBJ2-3 | TRBV19 | CASSIDSPGLAGVGYTDTQYF | TGTGCCAGTAGTATAGATTCTCCGGGACTAGCGGGAGTCGGCTACACAGATACGCAGTATTTT
many | . | TRBJ2-7 | TRBV20-1 | CSARLPIAGSSYEQYF | TGCAGTGCTAGGCTCCCAATCGCAGGGAGCTCCTACGAGCAGTACTTC
. | TRBD2 | TRBJ2-3 | TRBV27 | CASRSRGLAGGWTDTQYF | TGTGCCAGCAGGTCCAGGGGGCTAGCGGGAGGGTGGACAGATACGCAGTATTTT
. | TRBD1 | TRBJ1-3 | TRBV2 | CASRGTVGNTIYF | TGTGCCAGCAGAGGGACAGTAGGAAACACCATATATTTT
many | . | TRBJ1-2 | TRBV12-3/TRBV12-4 | CASSSAGWLYGYTF | TGTGCCAGCAGTAGCGCAGGGTGGTTATACGGCTACACCTTC
. | TRBD1 | TRBJ2-7 | TRBV6-1 | CASSGQGMYEQYF | TGTGCCAGCAGCGGACAGGGGATGTACGAGCAGTACTTC
many | . | TRBJ1-1 | TRBV5-6 | CASSLAGSGSLAEAFF | TGTGCCAGCAGCTTAGCAGGGTCCGGCAGCTTGGCTGAAGCTTTCTTT
few | . | TRBJ1-2 | TRBV2 | CASEIGTHYGYTF | TGTGCCAGCGAGATCGGGACACACTATGGCTACACCTTC
few | TRBD1 | TRBJ2-5 | TRBV15 | CATSGGQLEIETQYF | TGTGCCACCAGCGGGGGACAGCTAGAGATTGAGACCCAGTACTTC
many | . | TRBJ1-5 | TRBV12-3/TRBV12-4 | CASSRGQRQGSLYSNQPQHF | TGTGCCAGCAGTCGGGGTCAGCGGCAGGGATCGTTGTATAGCAATCAGCCCCAGCATTTT
. | . | TRBJ1-2 | TRBV6-2/TRBV6-3 | CASSYSTLNYGCTF | TGTGCCAGCAGTTACTCGACGCTGAACTATGGCTGCACCTTC
many | TRBD1 | TRBJ1-1 | TRBV20-1 | CSARGQGRTEAFF | TGCAGTGCTAGGGGACAGGGAAGAACTGAAGCTTTCTTT
many | . | TRBJ2-2 | TRBV29-1 | CSVAQTTPTGELFF | TGCAGCGTTGCCCAGACTACTCCCACCGGGGAGCTGTTTTTT
many | TRBD2 | TRBJ2-3 | TRBV3-1 | CASSQGSGSSTDTQYF | TGTGCCAGCAGCCAAGGTAGCGGGTCCAGCACAGATACGCAGTATTTT
many | . | TRBJ2-3 | TRBV6-6 | CASSYSSPSTDTQYF | TGTGCCAGCAGTTACTCGAGCCCGAGCACAGATACGCAGTATTTT
many | . | TRBJ1-1 | TRBV29-1 | CSVYNTEAFF | TGCAGCGTTTACAACACTGAAGCTTTCTTT
many | TRBD2 | TRBJ2-5 | TRBV28 | CASSLSGTSPQETQYF | TGTGCCAGCAGTTTATCCGGGACTAGCCCCCAAGAGACCCAGTACTTC
. | . | TRBJ2-7 | TRBV20-1 | CSARGAVSFYEQYF | TGCAGTGCTAGGGGGGCAGTTTCTTTCTACGAGCAGTACTTC
. | TRBD2 | TRBJ2-7 | TRBV4-3 | CASSQDRASGAYEQYF | TGCGCCAGCAGCCAAGATCGGGCTAGCGGTGCCTACGAGCAGTACTTC
many | TRBD2 | TRBJ2-2 | TRBV12-3/TRBV12-4 | CASSFKGLAGGPGELFF | TGTGCCAGCAGTTTTAAGGGACTAGCGGGAGGGCCCGGGGAGCTGTTTTTT
. | . | TRBJ2-7 | TRBV19 | CASSAGFGGFPYYEQYF | TGTGCCAGTAGTGCGGGGTTTGGGGGGTTCCCCTACTACGAGCAGTACTTC
few | . | TRBJ2-2 | TRBV19 | CASSMGTLNTGELFF | TGTGCCAGTAGTATGGGGACACTAAACACCGGGGAGCTGTTTTTT
. | . | TRBJ2-5 | TRBV11-2 | CASSFEVGETQYF | TGTGCCAGCAGCTTCGAGGTGGGAGAGACCCAGTACTTC
. | TRBD2 | TRBJ2-3 | TRBV2 | CATRAGAHTDTQYF | TGTGCCACCAGAGCGGGGGCCCACACAGATACGCAGTATTTT
many | TRBD1 | TRBJ2-7 | TRBV6-1 | CASSESRQGNEQYF | TGTGCCAGCAGTGAATCGAGACAGGGGAACGAGCAGTACTTC
few | TRBD1 | TRBJ2-5 | TRBV29-1 | CSGEGQGETQYF | TGCAGCGGGGAAGGACAGGGGGAGACCCAGTACTTC
. | . | TRBJ2-7 | TRBV7-6 | CASSDGQLPGQYF | TGTGCCAGCAGCGACGGACAGCTTCCGGGGCAGTACTTC
many | TRBD1 | TRBJ1-2 | TRBV7-2 | CASSPRQGDNYGYTF | TGTGCCAGCAGCCCCAGACAGGGAGATAACTATGGCTACACCTTC
few | . | TRBJ1-2 | TRBV27 | CASSLLPGGDGYTF | TGTGCCAGCAGTTTACTACCCGGGGGGGATGGCTACACCTTC
. | TRBD1 | TRBJ1-1 | TRBV7-6 | CASSLYTGENTEAFF | TGTGCCAGCAGCTTATATACAGGGGAGAACACTGAAGCTTTCTTT
many | TRBD1 | TRBJ1-3 | TRBV7-9 | CASSLPRQGHF | TGTGCCAGCAGCCTACCCAGACAGGGACATTTT